This TCR beta chain was profiled in a study of T-cell reconstitution after alpha-beta-depleted transplantation in children. This clonotype was observed many times. Between the trimmed V and J ends, which lost 3 bases and 0 bases, there was a span of 12 bases. There are 15 residues in the CDR3. Germline lookup yields CDR1 ENHRY and CDR2 SYGVKD. Preparation of the TCRbeta library involved a method that used unique molecular identifiers. Via MiXCR, TCRdb re-called the PCR reads, giving one row per CDR3 protein. The sample lists 550,000 to 800,000 distinct CDR3 sequences, around 13% occurring once. This chain uses TRBV10-3 with TRBJ2-7; TRBD2 might be the D (6 bases). The receptor comes from a girl aged 2 to 9 with congenital amegakaryocytic thrombocytopenia, due to receive a stem cell transplant. The sequenced sample was PBMCs, obtained before TCRalphabeta/CD19-depleted stem cell transplant. The CDR3 loop reads CAISDLAPSSYEQYF. CDR3 nucleotide sequence: TGTGCCATCAGTGACCTAGCGCCGAGCTCCTACGAGCAGTACTTC.